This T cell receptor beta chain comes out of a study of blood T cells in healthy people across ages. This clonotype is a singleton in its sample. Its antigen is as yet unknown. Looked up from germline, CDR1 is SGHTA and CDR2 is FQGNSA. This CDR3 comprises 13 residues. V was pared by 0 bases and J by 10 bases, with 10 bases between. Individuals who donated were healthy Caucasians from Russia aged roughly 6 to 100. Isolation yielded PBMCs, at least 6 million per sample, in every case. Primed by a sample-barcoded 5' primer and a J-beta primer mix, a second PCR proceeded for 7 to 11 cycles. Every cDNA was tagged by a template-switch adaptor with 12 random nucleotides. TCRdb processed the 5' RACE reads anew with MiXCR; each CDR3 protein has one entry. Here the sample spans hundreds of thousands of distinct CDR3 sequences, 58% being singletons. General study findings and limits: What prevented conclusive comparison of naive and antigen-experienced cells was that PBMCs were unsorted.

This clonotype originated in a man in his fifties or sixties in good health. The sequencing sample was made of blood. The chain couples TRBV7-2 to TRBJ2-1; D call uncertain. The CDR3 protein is CASSLALSDEQFF. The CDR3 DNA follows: TGTGCCAGCAGCTTAGCGCTGTCAGACGAGCAGTTCTTC.